The following is a TCR beta chain sequence with its context. Its antigen is currently unknown. One junction end does not reproduce the germline sequence, and a read error may be involved. Running of the assay took place at deep level. Researchers divided each subset's genomic DNA evenly across several immunoSEQ plates. Only in-frame clones appear in the TCRdb table, and some are missing; sequencing was by immunoSEQ multiplex PCR. The sample holds about half a million clones; approximately 85% are singletons and the top ten take under 15%. The source of the sample is a study of shared clonotypes between healthy human individuals. The germline gives CDR1 MNHNS, CDR2 SASEGT. The CDR3 extends over 14 amino acids. Study observations and caveats: Donors were few, which limited the genetic and exposure-history diversity represented. Clonotype sharing levels among donors were expected to vary with sequencing depth.

Sequencing was carried out using PBMCs. This chain uses TRBV6-1 with TRBJ2-4, with TRBD2 as a possible D gene (6 bases). The receptor was derived from a woman aged 40 to 50 in good health. Some clones in this sample may be carry-over from other donors' samples. The CDR3, as DNA: TGTGCCAGCAGTGAAGGCCCCTCCGGGAGCCCGGGGAACTTC. Translated, it gives CASSEGPSGSPGNF.